This entry is about one T cell receptor beta chain. The antigen is unknown. Method: immunoSEQ multiplex PCR; TCRdb's copy keeps in-frame clones and lacks some. The sample lists 120,000 or so clones, about 87% seen once, with less than 11% in the top ten. V gave up 4 bases and J gave up 8 bases, with 18 bases separating them. This CDR3 contains 15 residues. Per germline, CDR1 LGHNA and CDR2 YSLEER. The data were obtained in a study of T cell responses to AZD1222 COVID-19 vaccine. Study-wide findings and caveats: Most donors were white British, females outnumbered males, and clonal diversity was possibly underestimated. None of the repertoires were sampled until the peak T cell response had passed.

This sequence joins TRBV4-3 and TRBJ2-1; unclear D gene. This specimen consisted of peripheral blood, obtained on day 0 of AZD1222 vaccination. This sequence was found in an adult in good health. This CDR3 is CASSPTRSVLDEQFF. In DNA, the CDR3 is TGCGCCAGCAGCCCCACGAGGTCAGTGCTTGATGAGCAGTTCTTC.